One sample yielded the 12 T cell receptor beta chains listed below, sequenced in a study of blood T cell repertoires in COVID-19. TCRdb's copy holds only in-frame clones and misses some; the assay was immunoSEQ multiplex PCR. The sample includes 180,000 or so clones, approximately 85% of them seen just once. The specimen was peripheral blood. The receptor source for this set is a woman aged 55 to 70 with acute or convalescent COVID-19.

The V gene is TRBV2, the J gene TRBJ1-1; 7 bases are a match to TRBD1. The CDR3 is 19 residues long. With 0 bases clipped from V and 1 base from J, the junction kept 14 bases outside the gene matches. The germline gives CDR1 SNHLY, CDR2 FYNNEI. CDR3 region: CASSEAPTGRIPRNTEAFF. Written as DNA, the CDR3 is TGTGCCAGCAGTGAAGCCCCGACAGGGAGAATACCCAGGAACACTGAAGCTTTCTTT.

The chain is built from TRBV6-5 and TRBJ1-1; D remains ambiguous. V was trimmed by 5 bases and J by 3 bases, leaving 13 bases between them. This CDR3 contains 14 residues. CDR1 is MNHEY and CDR2 is SVGAGI in the germline V gene. In nucleotides, the CDR3 is TGTGCCAGCAGTCTTGAACAGCAAGACACTGAAGCTTTCTTT. This sequence encodes CASSLEQQDTEAFF.

The chain is built from TRBV7-3 and TRBJ2-5, with 7 nucleotides matching TRBD1. CDR1 is SGHTA, CDR2 FQGTGA, per germline. J gave up 4 bases and V 5 bases, and 10 bases lay outside the gene matches. The CDR3 has 15 amino acids. The DNA for the CDR3 is TGTGCCAGCAGCCCCACAGGGGCTCGACCAGAGACCCAGTACTTC. This codes for CASSPTGARPETQYF.

The DNA for the CDR3 is TGTGCCAGCAGGCCGGGCGGGTCTAGCAATCAGCCCCAGCATTTT. Its protein is CASRPGGSSNQPQHF. V gene TRBV28 combines with J gene TRBJ1-5, with unresolved D. CDR3 length equals 15 residues. Trimming stripped 6 bases from V and 0 bases from J, with 12 bases between. The germline V gene has CDR1 MDHEN and CDR2 SYDVKM.

This sequence joins TRBV12-3 or TRBV12-4 and TRBJ1-2; D unclear. Trimming left V 4 bases short and J 7 bases short, with 13 bases between. The CDR3 covers 13 residues. CDR3 sequence reads: CASSSTPAGGYTF. Here the CDR3 DNA reads TGTGCCAGCAGTTCGACCCCGGCGGGTGGCTACACCTTC.

The J gene is TRBJ1-4, the V gene TRBV18, with TRBD1 matching over 7 bases. Germline V gene lookup returns CDR1 KGHSH and CDR2 LQKENI. The V segment lost 4 bases and the J segment 8 bases; nucleotides outside the gene matches: 4. The CDR3 is 13 residues long. CDR3 nucleotides: TGTGCCAGCTCACAGGGGGCGAGAGAAAAACTGTTTTTT. Protein product: CASSQGAREKLFF.

The chain carries TRBV3-1 (or the pseudogene TRBV3-2) and TRBJ1-6; D not certain. This CDR3 is 14 amino acids long. Trimming took 2 bases from V and 3 from J, leaving 5 bases between them. Germline CDR1 is LGHDT and CDR2 is YNNKEL (reference sequence). CDR3 in DNA: TGTGCCAGCAGCCAACAGGTCTATAATTCACCCCTCCACTTT. This gives the protein CASSQQVYNSPLHF.

The chain carries TRBV9 and TRBJ1-2, with 7 nucleotides matching TRBD1. CDR3 length equals 13 residues. Germline V lookup: CDR1 SGDLS, CDR2 YYNGEE. V gave up 3 bases and J gave up 5 bases; unmatched junction bases: 4. Here the CDR3 DNA reads TGTGCCAGCAGCGCCACAGGGGAGTATGGCTACACCTTC. It encodes CASSATGEYGYTF.

The chain carries TRBV10-3 and TRBJ2-2; TRBD2 matches 12 bases. Germline V gene sequence: CDR1 ENHRY, CDR2 SYGVKD. J was trimmed by 0 bases and V by 4 bases; bases with no gene match: 15. The CDR3 contains 21 residues. The CDR3, as DNA: TGTGCCATCAGTGGAAGAGGTGCGACTAGCGGGAGTCGGGCGAACACCGGGGAGCTGTTTTTT. This translates into CAISGRGATSGSRANTGELFF.

The chain recombines TRBV30 with TRBJ1-1, with TRBD1 identical over 8 bases. The V gene's germline CDR1 is GTSNPN and CDR2 SVGIG (reference sequence). The V segment lost 1 base and the J segment 4 bases; nucleotides outside the gene matches: 2. This CDR3 is built from 13 residues. The CDR3 DNA reads as TGTGCCTGGAGTGCTACAGGGGGCACTGAAGCTTTCTTT. It is translated as CAWSATGGTEAFF.

The rearrangement joins TRBV2 to TRBJ2-3; TRBD1 might be the D (5 bases). The germline gives CDR1 SNHLY, CDR2 FYNNEI. V dropped 3 bases and J dropped 8 bases, with 12 bases sitting between them. This CDR3 is built from 13 residues. In nucleotides, the CDR3 is TGTGCCAGCAGTGAGACAGATGAGCTTACGCAGTATTTT. It specifies CASSETDELTQYF.

The chain recombines TRBV9 with TRBJ1-4; D unclear. The CDR3 is 14 residues long. V lost 0 bases, J lost 8 bases, and 11 bases lay in between. The germline gives CDR1 SGDLS, CDR2 YYNGEE. CDR3 region: CASSVGSVGEKLFF. CDR3 DNA sequence: TGTGCCAGCAGCGTAGGTTCAGTCGGGGAAAAACTGTTTTTT.